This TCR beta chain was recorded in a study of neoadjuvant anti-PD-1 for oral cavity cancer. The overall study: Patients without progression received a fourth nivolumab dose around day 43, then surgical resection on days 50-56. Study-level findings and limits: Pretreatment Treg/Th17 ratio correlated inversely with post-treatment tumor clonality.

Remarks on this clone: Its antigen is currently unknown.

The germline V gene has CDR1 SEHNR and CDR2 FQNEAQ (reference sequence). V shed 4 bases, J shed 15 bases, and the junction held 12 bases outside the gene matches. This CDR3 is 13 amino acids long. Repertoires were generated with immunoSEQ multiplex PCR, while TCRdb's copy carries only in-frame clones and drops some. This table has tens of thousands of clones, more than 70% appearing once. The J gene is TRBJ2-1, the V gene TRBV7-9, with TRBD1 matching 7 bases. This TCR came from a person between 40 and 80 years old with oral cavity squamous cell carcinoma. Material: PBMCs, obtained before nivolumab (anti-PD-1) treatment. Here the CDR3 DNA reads TGTGCCAGCAGCTCCCGACAGGGATCGTTTCGGTTCTTC. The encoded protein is CASSSRQGSFRFF.